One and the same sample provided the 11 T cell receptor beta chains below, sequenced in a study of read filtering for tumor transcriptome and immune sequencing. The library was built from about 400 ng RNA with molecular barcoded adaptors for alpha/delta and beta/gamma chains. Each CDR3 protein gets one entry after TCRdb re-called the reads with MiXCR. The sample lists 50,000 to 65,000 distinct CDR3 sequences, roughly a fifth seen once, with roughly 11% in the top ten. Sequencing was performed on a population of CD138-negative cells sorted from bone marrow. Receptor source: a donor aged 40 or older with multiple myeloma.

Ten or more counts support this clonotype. The CDR3 sequence is CASSWNAGAGELFF. The CDR3 nucleotides read TGTGCCAGCAGCTGGAATGCGGGAGCCGGGGAGCTGTTTTTT. The V and J genes are TRBV7-2 and TRBJ2-2; TRBD2 matches 7 bases. The germline gives CDR1 SGHTA, CDR2 FQGNSA. CDR3 size: 14 residues. V gave up 4 bases and J gave up 6 bases; unmatched junction bases: 5. The complete variable domain, with remaining parts taken from reference TRBV7-2 and TRBJ2-2, reads GAGVSQSPSNKVTEKGKDVELRCDPISGHTALYWYRQSLGQGLEFLIYFQGNSAPDKSGLPSDRFSAERTGGSVSTLTIQRTQQEDSAVYLCASSWNAGAGELFFGEGSRLTVL.

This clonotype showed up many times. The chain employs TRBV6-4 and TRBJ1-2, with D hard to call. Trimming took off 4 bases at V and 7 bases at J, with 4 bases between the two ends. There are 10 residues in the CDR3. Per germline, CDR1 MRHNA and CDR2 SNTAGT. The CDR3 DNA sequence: TGTGCCAGCAGTGGGGGTGGCTACACCTTC. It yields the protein CASSGGGYTF.

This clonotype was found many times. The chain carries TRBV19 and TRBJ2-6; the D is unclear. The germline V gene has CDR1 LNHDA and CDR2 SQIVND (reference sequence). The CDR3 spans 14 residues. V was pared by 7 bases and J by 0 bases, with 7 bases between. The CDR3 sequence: CASKAHSGANVLTF. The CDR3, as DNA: TGTGCCAGTAAGGCTCACTCTGGGGCCAACGTCCTGACTTTC. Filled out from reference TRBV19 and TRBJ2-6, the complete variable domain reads DGGITQSPKYLFRKEGQNVTLSCEQNLNHDAMYWYRQDPGQGLRLIYYSQIVNDFQKGDIAEGYSVSREKKESFPLTVTSAQKNPTAFYLCASKAHSGANVLTFGAGSRLTVL.

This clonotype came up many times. CDR3 in amino acids: CASSLAGGPSETQYF. CDR3 nucleotide sequence: TGTGCCAGCAGCTTAGCGGGAGGGCCTTCAGAGACCCAGTACTTC. This sequence joins TRBV11-2 and TRBJ2-5; 8 nucleotides match TRBD2. V lost 1 base to trimming and J lost 4 bases; unmatched junction nucleotides: 5. CDR3 length: 15 amino acids. Germline CDR1 SGHAT, CDR2 FQNNGV.

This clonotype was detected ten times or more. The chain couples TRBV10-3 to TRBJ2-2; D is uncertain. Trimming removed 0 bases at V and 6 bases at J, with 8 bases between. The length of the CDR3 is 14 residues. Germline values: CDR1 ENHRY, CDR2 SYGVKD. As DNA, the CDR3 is TGTGCCATCAGTGAGTCGAATAGGGCCGGGGAGCTGTTTTTT. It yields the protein CAISESNRAGELFF.

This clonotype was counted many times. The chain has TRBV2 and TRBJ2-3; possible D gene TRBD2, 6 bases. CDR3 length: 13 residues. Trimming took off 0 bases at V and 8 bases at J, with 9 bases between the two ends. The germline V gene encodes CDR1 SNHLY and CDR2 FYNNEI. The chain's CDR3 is CASSEAQEGTQYF. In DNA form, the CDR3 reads TGTGCCAGCAGTGAAGCGCAGGAGGGTACGCAGTATTTT.

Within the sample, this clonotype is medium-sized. The CDR3 loop is CASSGGGEQYF. In DNA form, the CDR3 reads TGTGCCAGCAGCGGGGGGGGGGAGCAGTATTTT. The genes are TRBV7-6 and TRBJ2-3, with TRBD2 matching over 7 bases. From germline, CDR1 is SGHVS and CDR2 FNYEAQ. The length of the CDR3 is 11 residues. Germline trimming cut 5 bases from V and 11 bases from J; bases unmatched to any gene: 4.

The CDR3 sequence: CAWSVLGPPYEQYF. The CDR3 coding sequence is TGTGCCTGGAGTGTCCTGGGTCCTCCCTACGAGCAGTACTTC. The V gene is TRBV30, the J gene TRBJ2-7; D is uncertain. Germline CDR1 is GTSNPN and CDR2 is SVGIG (reference sequence). The CDR3 is 14 residues long. Trimming left V 0 bases short and J 2 bases short, with 11 bases between.

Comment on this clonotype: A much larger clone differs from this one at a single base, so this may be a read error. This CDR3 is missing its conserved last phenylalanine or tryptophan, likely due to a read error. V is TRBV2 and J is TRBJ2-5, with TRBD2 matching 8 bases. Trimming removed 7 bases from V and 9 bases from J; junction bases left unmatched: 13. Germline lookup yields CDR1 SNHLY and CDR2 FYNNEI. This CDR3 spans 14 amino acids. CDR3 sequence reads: CASKGDGGAGAQYL. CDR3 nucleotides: TGTGCCAGCAAAGGTGACGGGGGGGCCGGGGCCCAGTACCTC.

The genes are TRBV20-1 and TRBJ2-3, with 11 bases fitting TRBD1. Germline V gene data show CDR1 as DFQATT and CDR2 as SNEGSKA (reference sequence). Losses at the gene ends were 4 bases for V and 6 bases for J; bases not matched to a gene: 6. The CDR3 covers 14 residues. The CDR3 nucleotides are TGCAGTGCTATTTGGACAGGGGGCCGTGATACGCAGTATTTT. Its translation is CSAIWTGGRDTQYF.

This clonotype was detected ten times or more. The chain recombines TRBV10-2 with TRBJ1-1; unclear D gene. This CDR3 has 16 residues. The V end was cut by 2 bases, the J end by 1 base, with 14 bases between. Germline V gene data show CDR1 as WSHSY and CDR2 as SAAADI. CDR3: CASSEVVGLGNTEAFF. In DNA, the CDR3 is TGCGCCAGCAGTGAGGTGGTTGGTTTGGGGAACACTGAAGCTTTCTTT.